A selection of T cell receptor beta chains follows, all from one sample in a study of CD8 T cells in ankylosing spondylitis. MiXCR, run by TCRdb on the 5' RACE reads, gives a single entry per CDR3 protein. The sample lists 150,000 to 200,000 distinct CDR3 sequences, around a tenth occurring once. The sample was blood, either unsorted or a sorted T cell fraction (not recorded which). The receptor source for this set is a male donor with ankylosing spondylitis or in good health (not recorded which). The CDR3 runs from the conserved cysteine through the conserved F or W. Fields, in order: J gene, V gene, clone size, D gene, CDR3 protein, CDR3 DNA. D genes are given only for firm matches. Rows give clone size only sometimes, using once, few, many, or a class for an expanded clone.

>TRBJ2-7|TRBV27|many|-
CASSSLRSSWGYEQYF
TGTGCCAGCAGCTCCTTACGGTCATCCTGGGGCTACGAGCAGTACTTC
>TRBJ2-1|TRBV3-1|many|TRBD1
CASSHQQGKQFF
TGTGCCAGCAGCCACCAACAGGGGAAGCAGTTCTTC
>TRBJ2-7|TRBV27|many|TRBD1
CASSSPHRGLNYEQYF
TGTGCCAGCAGTTCGCCCCACAGGGGGCTCAATTACGAGCAGTACTTC
>TRBJ2-1|TRBV4-3|many|-
CASSQDIGSSYNEQFF
TGCGCCAGCAGCCAAGATATAGGTAGCTCCTACAATGAGCAGTTCTTC
>TRBJ1-1|TRBV3-1|many|TRBD1
CASSLGQDSNTEAFF
TGTGCCAGCAGCCTGGGACAGGACTCGAACACTGAAGCTTTCTTT
>TRBJ2-3|TRBV4-1|many|TRBD2
CASSQVGLEQYF
TGCGCCAGCAGCCAAGTGGGACTAGAGCAGTATTTT
>TRBJ1-5|TRBV2|-|-
CASSEDTRGQPQHF
TGTGCCAGCAGTGAAGATACCAGGGGTCAGCCCCAGCATTTT
>TRBJ2-3|TRBV11-3|-|TRBD2
CASSYSSGGGTDTQYF
TGTGCCAGCAGCTATTCTAGCGGGGGGGGCACAGATACGCAGTATTTT
>TRBJ2-3|TRBV4-2|many|-
CASSQDGYATDTQYF
TGTGCCAGCAGCCAAGACGGCTACGCTACAGATACGCAGTATTTT
>TRBJ2-7|TRBV20-1|-|TRBD1
CSARLWDRDHEQYF
TGCAGTGCTAGACTTTGGGACAGGGACCACGAGCAGTACTTC
>TRBJ2-5|TRBV5-1|few|TRBD2
CASASSGGAQETQYF
TGCGCCAGCGCCTCTAGCGGGGGGGCTCAAGAGACCCAGTACTTC
>TRBJ2-2|TRBV9|many|-
CASSAPGGLRTGELFF
TGTGCCAGCAGCGCCCCGGGGGGCTTAAGGACCGGGGAGCTGTTTTTT
>TRBJ1-2|TRBV6-1|many|TRBD1
CASSRRDRGILNYGYTF
TGTGCCAGCAGTAGACGGGACAGGGGGATTCTTAACTATGGCTACACCTTC
>TRBJ2-3|TRBV7-2|many|-
CASSLADSTDTQYF
TGTGCCAGCAGCTTAGCGGACAGCACAGATACGCAGTATTTT
>TRBJ2-1|TRBV7-6|few|TRBD2
CASSFRASGGEYNEQFF
TGTGCCAGCAGTTTTCGGGCTAGCGGGGGAGAGTACAATGAGCAGTTCTTC
>TRBJ1-5|TRBV2|many|TRBD1
CASSEGGGSSNQPQHF
TGTGCCAGCAGTGAAGGAGGGGGCTCTAGCAATCAGCCCCAGCATTTT
>TRBJ2-5|TRBV6-1|few|-
CASRSPLQRRGETQYF
TGTGCCAGCAGATCACCTCTCCAACGGCGGGGAGAGACCCAGTACTTC
>TRBJ2-1|TRBV20-1|many|TRBD2
CSASRLAGGHTGEQFF
TGCAGTGCTAGCCGACTAGCGGGGGGACATACGGGTGAGCAGTTCTTC
>TRBJ1-2|TRBV10-3|many|-
CAISVGREDGYTF
TGTGCCATCAGTGTCGGCAGGGAAGATGGCTACACCTTC
>TRBJ2-1|TRBV20-1|many|-
CSARPGTVYNEQFF
TGCAGTGCGAGACCCGGGACGGTTTACAATGAGCAGTTCTTC
>TRBJ2-5|TRBV12-3/TRBV12-4|many|TRBD2
CASSLGTSGGETQYF
TGTGCCAGCAGTTTAGGCACTAGCGGAGGGGAGACCCAGTACTTC
>TRBJ1-1|TRBV12-3/TRBV12-4|-|TRBD1
CASSPTGGESEAFF
TGTGCCAGCAGCCCCACAGGGGGCGAATCTGAAGCTTTCTTT
>TRBJ2-3|TRBV11-2|-|TRBD1
CASSPRQDRELRDTQYF
TGTGCCAGCAGCCCCCGACAGGACAGGGAATTACGAGATACGCAGTATTTT
>TRBJ2-2|TRBV7-6|-|-
CASSLGPATGELFF
TGTGCCAGCAGCTTAGGGCCAGCCACCGGGGAGCTGTTTTTT
>TRBJ2-3|TRBV20-1|many|TRBD1
CSPQGGQRTDTQYF
TGCAGTCCCCAAGGGGGACAGCGCACAGATACGCAGTATTTT
>TRBJ1-5|TRBV12-3/TRBV12-4|many|TRBD1
CASSFGRGRYQPQHF
TGTGCCAGCAGTTTTGGCAGGGGGCGTTATCAGCCCCAGCATTTT
>TRBJ1-3|TRBV11-2|few|TRBD1
CASSLRWGDSRVSGNTIYF
TGTGCCAGCAGCTTAAGGTGGGGGGACAGCCGAGTCTCTGGAAACACCATATATTTT
>TRBJ2-7|TRBV7-9|few|TRBD2
CASSLVSGGSYEQYF
TGTGCCAGCAGCTTAGTCAGCGGGGGGTCCTACGAGCAGTACTTC
>TRBJ2-7|TRBV20-1|many|TRBD2
CSARGGAGMSYEQYF
TGCAGTGCTAGAGGGGGAGCGGGAATGTCCTACGAGCAGTACTTC
>TRBJ1-2|TRBV28|many|-
CASSLPAGTDGYTF
TGTGCCAGCAGTTTACCAGCTGGGACGGATGGCTACACCTTC
>TRBJ2-3|TRBV15|-|TRBD1
CATSRTPGQGTDTQYF
TGTGCCACCAGCAGAACGCCGGGACAGGGCACAGATACGCAGTATTTT
>TRBJ2-1|TRBV27|many|TRBD1
CASSLPGQGHNEQFF
TGTGCCAGCAGTTTACCGGGACAGGGACATAATGAGCAGTTCTTC
>TRBJ2-1|TRBV30|few|TRBD2
CAWSGTSGTSGNTEQFF
TGTGCCTGGAGTGGGACCTCCGGGACTAGCGGGAACACTGAGCAGTTCTTC
>TRBJ2-4|TRBV5-4|many|-
CASSLGTVAKNIQYF
TGTGCCAGCAGCTTAGGTACAGTAGCCAAAAACATTCAGTACTTC
>TRBJ2-7|TRBV4-1|many|-
CASSQAAGPSYEQYF
TGCGCCAGCAGCCAAGCTGCCGGGCCATCCTACGAGCAGTACTTC
>TRBJ2-1|TRBV20-1|many|TRBD2
CSAGTSRHEQFF
TGCAGTGCTGGGACTAGCCGTCATGAGCAGTTCTTC
>TRBJ2-7|TRBV5-1|few|TRBD2
CASSPSSGSYEQYF
TGCGCCAGCAGCCCCTCTAGCGGGTCCTACGAGCAGTACTTC
>TRBJ2-3|TRBV7-8|many|-
CASSTKGPQRTDTQYF
TGTGCCAGCAGCACCAAAGGCCCCCAAAGAACAGATACGCAGTATTTT
>TRBJ2-7|TRBV5-1|many|-
CASSLVPDSSYEQYF
TGCGCCAGCAGCTTGGTGCCGGACTCCTCCTACGAGCAGTACTTC
>TRBJ1-1|TRBV5-1|many|-
CASSLAWGARDTEAFF
TGCGCCAGCAGCTTGGCATGGGGAGCACGGGACACTGAAGCTTTCTTT
>TRBJ2-7|TRBV12-3/TRBV12-4|few|TRBD1
CASRPGQGPYEQYF
TGTGCCAGCAGGCCGGGACAGGGGCCCTACGAGCAGTACTTC
>TRBJ1-1|TRBV7-9|many|-
CASSMTQNTEAFF
TGTGCCAGCAGCATGACCCAGAACACTGAAGCTTTCTTT
>TRBJ2-1|TRBV6-5|-|-
CASSSLGGTEQFF
TGTGCCAGCAGTTCTTTAGGTGGGACTGAGCAGTTCTTC
>TRBJ2-4|TRBV20-1|many|-
CSGREVAKNIQYF
TGCAGTGGCCGGGAAGTCGCCAAAAACATTCAGTACTTC
>TRBJ2-7|TRBV10-3|many|TRBD1
CAIRGDRGGEQYF
TGTGCCATCAGGGGGGACAGGGGAGGCGAGCAGTACTTC